The T cell receptor beta chain described here comes from a study of blood T cell repertoires in COVID-19. The wider study: Acute-phase and convalescent COVID-19 samples originated in the United States, Italy and Spain. In each case, the material was cDNA or gDNA derived from T cells, B-cell-depleted T cells, or PBMCs.

The assay was immunoSEQ multiplex PCR, and TCRdb's table has in-frame clones only and misses some. Among approximately 280,000 clones, around nine tenths were seen once, and the ten largest hold 6.5% to 8%. The V and J ends lost 1 base and 5 bases, in that order; junction bases with no gene match: 12. This CDR3 is 17 amino acids long. Germline CDR1 reads LGHNA; CDR2 reads YSLEER. The rearrangement joins TRBV4-3 to TRBJ2-7; 9 bases line up with TRBD1. The receptor was isolated from a woman aged 25 to 39 with COVID-19, enrolled during active disease. Sequencing input: peripheral blood. The CDR3 DNA sequence: TGCGCCAGCAGCCAAGCCCCTTGGACAGGGGTTGGGAACGAGCAGTACTTC. Protein sequence: CASSQAPWTGVGNEQYF.